Sequencing of this TCR beta chain was carried out in a study of cytomegalovirus exposure and HLA in healthy donors. Study-wide results and caveats: Immune exposure was documented only through CMV serostatus.

PCR employed 60 Vbeta and 13 Jbeta primers. Authors' analysis steps: An analysis performed later counted 81 million or so unique TCR beta chains (approximately 12 million of them shared). Profiling relied on immunoSEQ multiplex PCR, and the TCRdb table lists in-frame clones only, not all of them. V, J and clone size derive from that table, while D and trimming were established from the DNA sequence. Of some 71,000 clones listed, approximately 63% were seen once; the top ten hold about 10%. This clone came up once. Its antigen is still unknown. Germline V gene sequence: CDR1 MNHEY, CDR2 SMNVEV (reference sequence). This CDR3 contains 13 residues. V was cut by 2 bases and J by 0 bases, with 4 bases left in between.

The TCR comes from a woman in her forties or fifties in good health and CMV-seropositive. Sequencing was performed on PBMCs. The chain links TRBV27 to TRBJ2-5; no reliable D call. The CDR3 spells CASSLQYQETQYF. The CDR3 nucleotides are TGTGCCAGCAGTTTACAGTACCAAGAGACCCAGTACTTC.